What follows describes a single T cell receptor (beta chain). What it binds is not known. Graves' hyperthyroidism was deemed stable given no ophthalmopathy progression within 18 months. The hyperthyroidism patients had all been newly diagnosed, and their disease duration was under 2 months. Their ages ranged from 18 to 65 years. Diagnoses rested on clinical symptoms, serum thyroxine and TRAb, thyroid ultrasound and orbital computed tomography. This sample stems from a study of T cells in Graves' hyperthyroidism and ophthalmopathy. The V segment lost 7 bases and the J segment 2 bases; nucleotides outside the gene matches: 9. The CDR3 loop spans 15 amino acids. The germline V gene has CDR1 LNHDA and CDR2 SQIVND (reference sequence). Amplification yielded TCR beta CDR3 regions, with RNA transcripts as the source. The HTBI primer set served for first-round RT-PCR of the TCR CDR3. MiXCR, applied by TCRdb to the multiplex PCR reads, yields one record per CDR3 protein. The table shows approximately 400,000 distinct CDR3 sequences, with about 14% occurring only once.

Study-level findings and limits: Ophthalmopathy got predicted by the model a median approximately 6.4 months before its onset.

This chain links TRBV19 with TRBJ1-2; 8 bases map to TRBD1. The sequencing sample was made of blood. This TCR was recovered from a woman aged 55-75 years with Graves' hyperthyroidism. The CDR3 nucleotides are TGTGCCAGTACCTTTCGGACAGGGAAGAACTATGGCTACACCTTC. It codes for CASTFRTGKNYGYTF.